This TCR beta chain was identified during a study of shared clonotypes between healthy human individuals. Methods used by the authors: Because ImmunoSEQ provided only junction sequences with no quality scores, the filtering differed. Generated by immunoSEQ multiplex PCR, the TCRdb table keeps only in-frame clones and is missing some. The V and J calls and clone size are taken from that table; D and trimming were inferred from the DNA. The sample consists of about 2.4 million clones, approximately 93% of them appearing once. General study points: It was expected that sequencing depth would affect clonotype sharing among donors.

This CDR3 is built from 12 residues. CDR1 and CDR2 (germline): MGHDK, SYGVNS. Unmatched junction bases numbered 4, after V lost 1 base and J lost 14 bases. All the donors were Caucasian adults who lived in Nashville, Tennessee. This clone was counted a single time. What it binds is unknown. Sequenced input: naive CD4+ T cells from PBMCs. Subset reported: CD45RA+ positively selected. The receptor was isolated from a man between 18 and 35 years old in good health. Some clones in this sample may be carry-over from other donors' samples. This chain uses TRBV25-1 with TRBJ2-1; TRBD2 aligns across 8 bases. In nucleotides, the CDR3 is TGTGCCAGCAGTGAATCGGGGACTAGTAAGTTCTTC. Its translation is CASSESGTSKFF.